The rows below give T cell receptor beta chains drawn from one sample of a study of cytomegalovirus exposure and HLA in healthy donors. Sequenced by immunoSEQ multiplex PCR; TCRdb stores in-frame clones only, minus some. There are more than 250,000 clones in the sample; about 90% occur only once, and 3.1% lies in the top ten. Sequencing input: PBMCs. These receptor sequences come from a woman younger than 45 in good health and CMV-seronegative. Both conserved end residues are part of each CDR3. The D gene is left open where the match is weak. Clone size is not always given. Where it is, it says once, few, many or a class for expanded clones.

DNA: TGCGCCAGCACCCGGGACGGGATCTGCTTCTATGGCTACACCTTC
CDR3: CASTRDGICFYGYTF
length: 15
size: NA
D: NA
V: TRBV23-1
J: TRBJ1-2

DNA: TGTGCCAGCAGTCCAGTGGGGACTAGCGGGAAGATCTACGAGCAGTACTTC
CDR3: CASSPVGTSGKIYEQYF
length: 17
size: once
D: TRBD2
V: TRBV27
J: TRBJ2-7

DNA: TGTGCCAGCAGCCAAGAGCGGGAGGGGGCAGATACGCAGTATTTT
CDR3: CASSQEREGADTQYF
length: 15
size: NA
D: TRBD2
V: TRBV4-2
J: TRBJ2-3

DNA: TGTGCCAGCAGTTTATCGGCGGCCTACGAGCAGTACTTC
CDR3: CASSLSAAYEQYF
length: 13
size: NA
D: NA
V: TRBV27
J: TRBJ2-7

DNA: TGTGCCAGCAGCTTAGATGTGGCCTATGAGCAGTTCTTC
CDR3: CASSLDVAYEQFF
length: 13
size: NA
D: NA
V: TRBV11-2
J: TRBJ2-1

DNA: TGTGCCAGCAGCCTTTCTTTGGGAGGGGGGGAGACCCAGTACTTC
CDR3: CASSLSLGGGETQYF
length: 15
size: NA
D: NA
V: TRBV5-4
J: TRBJ2-5

DNA: TGCAGCGTTGTCCCTACTGACAGGGCCTGGCGAGAGACCCAGTACTTC
CDR3: CSVVPTDRAWRETQYF
length: 16
size: NA
D: TRBD1
V: TRBV29-1
J: TRBJ2-5

DNA: TGTGCCAGCAGCGCCCAAGGACAGGGAAGGAGCGAGCAGTACTTC
CDR3: CASSAQGQGRSEQYF
length: 15
size: NA
D: TRBD1
V: TRBV9
J: TRBJ2-7

DNA: TGCAGCGTTGAAGGTCAATATGGCTACACCTTC
CDR3: CSVEGQYGYTF
length: 11
size: NA
D: NA
V: TRBV29-1
J: TRBJ1-2

DNA: TGTGCCAGCAGCTCCGGACTCAGACATGTCGATACGCAGTATTTT
CDR3: CASSSGLRHVDTQYF
length: 15
size: NA
D: NA
V: TRBV13
J: TRBJ2-3

DNA: TGTGCCAGCAGCTTAGATAGGACAAACCCCGAGCAGTACTTC
CDR3: CASSLDRTNPEQYF
length: 14
size: NA
D: NA
V: TRBV11-2
J: TRBJ2-7

DNA: TGTGCCAGCAGCCGGATTACAGGGGTAATTAATGAAAAACTGTTTTTT
CDR3: CASSRITGVINEKLFF
length: 16
size: NA
D: TRBD1
V: TRBV7-9
J: TRBJ1-4

DNA: TGCAGCGTTGAACCAACGGGGGGGGGTGAGACCCAGTACTTC
CDR3: CSVEPTGGGETQYF
length: 14
size: NA
D: TRBD2
V: TRBV29-1
J: TRBJ2-5

DNA: TGTGCCAGCAGAAGGAGGGCAGAGAACACCGGGGAGCTGTTTTTT
CDR3: CASRRRAENTGELFF
length: 15
size: NA
D: NA
V: TRBV28
J: TRBJ2-2

DNA: TGCGCCAGCAGTGAGGGACTAGGGTCGGGGGAGCAGTACTTC
CDR3: CASSEGLGSGEQYF
length: 14
size: NA
D: TRBD2
V: TRBV10-2
J: TRBJ2-7

DNA: TGTGCCAGCAGCCAAACAGGAGATACGCAGTATTTT
CDR3: CASSQTGDTQYF
length: 12
size: NA
D: NA
V: TRBV7-8
J: TRBJ2-3

DNA: TGCGCCAGCAGCCAAGCAACTAGCGGGAGATTTTACGAGCAGTACTTC
CDR3: CASSQATSGRFYEQYF
length: 16
size: NA
D: TRBD2
V: TRBV4-1
J: TRBJ2-7

DNA: TGCGCCAGCAGTGGTCGGGAGGGGACCGGGGAGCTGTTTTTT
CDR3: CASSGREGTGELFF
length: 14
size: NA
D: TRBD2
V: TRBV5-1
J: TRBJ2-2

DNA: TGTGCCAACCACGACGGGACTAACTATGGCTACACCTTC
CDR3: CANHDGTNYGYTF
length: 13
size: NA
D: NA
V: TRBV2
J: TRBJ1-2

DNA: TGTGCCAGCTCACCGAATACAGGGGTTACCAACAATGAGCAGTTCTTC
CDR3: CASSPNTGVTNNEQFF
length: 16
size: NA
D: TRBD1
V: TRBV18
J: TRBJ2-1

DNA: TGTGCCGTGGTGCGGGGGGATCAGCCCCAGCATTTT
CDR3: CAVVRGDQPQHF
length: 12
size: NA
D: NA
V: TRBV6-5
J: TRBJ1-5

DNA: TGTGCCAGCAGTTACTTGGTCACCGGGGAGCTGTTTTTT
CDR3: CASSYLVTGELFF
length: 13
size: NA
D: NA
V: TRBV6-5
J: TRBJ2-2

DNA: TGTGCCAGCAGCTTGGGTTCCAGAGAGTCCACAGATACGCAGTATTTT
CDR3: CASSLGSRESTDTQYF
length: 16
size: NA
D: NA
V: TRBV7-9
J: TRBJ2-3

DNA: TGTGCCAGCAGCACCCACAGAGACGGGCAGTACTTC
CDR3: CASSTHRDGQYF
length: 12
size: once
D: NA
V: TRBV5-6
J: TRBJ2-7

DNA: TGTGCCAGCAGTTTCGGTACAGGTGGCTACGAGCAGTACTTC
CDR3: CASSFGTGGYEQYF
length: 14
size: NA
D: NA
V: TRBV27
J: TRBJ2-7

DNA: TGTGCCTGGAGCGCACAGGGGGGCAATCAGCCCCAGCATTTT
CDR3: CAWSAQGGNQPQHF
length: 14
size: NA
D: TRBD1
V: TRBV30
J: TRBJ1-5

DNA: TGTGCCACCAGCACAGACTTGGGACTAGCGGGAGAGAGCGAGACCCAGTACTTC
CDR3: CATSTDLGLAGESETQYF
length: 18
size: NA
D: TRBD2
V: TRBV15
J: TRBJ2-5

DNA: TGTGCCAGCAGCTTGGGGGTAGGGGGCAGCTACTCCTACGAGCAGTACTTC
CDR3: CASSLGVGGSYSYEQYF
length: 17
size: NA
D: TRBD1
V: TRBV5-6
J: TRBJ2-7

DNA: TGCGCCAGCAGCTTCGAGGACAGGCCCACAGATACGCAGTATTTT
CDR3: CASSFEDRPTDTQYF
length: 15
size: few
D: TRBD1
V: TRBV5-1
J: TRBJ2-3

DNA: TGTGCCAGCAGGGTTAGCGGGGGTTCCTACGAGCAGTACTTC
CDR3: CASRVSGGSYEQYF
length: 14
size: NA
D: TRBD2
V: TRBV2
J: TRBJ2-7

DNA: TGTGCCAGCAGCTTAGGGACAGGGCTCGGTGAGCAGTTCTTC
CDR3: CASSLGTGLGEQFF
length: 14
size: NA
D: TRBD1
V: TRBV7-6
J: TRBJ2-1

DNA: TGTGCCAGCAGTGAAACGTGGAACACTGAAGCTTTCTTT
CDR3: CASSETWNTEAFF
length: 13
size: NA
D: NA
V: TRBV6-1
J: TRBJ1-1

DNA: TGCAGCGTGCACGGCGGAGGGCGCGCCGGGGAGCTGTTTTTT
CDR3: CSVHGGGRAGELFF
length: 14
size: few
D: NA
V: TRBV29-1
J: TRBJ2-2

DNA: TGTGCCAGTAGTATGGCGGGAGGGAACACTGAAGCTTTCTTT
CDR3: CASSMAGGNTEAFF
length: 14
size: NA
D: NA
V: TRBV19
J: TRBJ1-1

DNA: TGTGCCAGCAGAGGACAGATGAATCAGCCCCAGCATTTT
CDR3: CASRGQMNQPQHF
length: 13
size: NA
D: NA
V: TRBV27
J: TRBJ1-5

DNA: TGTGCCAGCAGCGCCCTCGGGGATACGCAGTATTTT
CDR3: CASSALGDTQYF
length: 12
size: NA
D: NA
V: TRBV5-6
J: TRBJ2-3

DNA: TGTGCCAGCGCTTATCGCGGAGCTAGCACAGATACGCAGTATTTT
CDR3: CASAYRGASTDTQYF
length: 15
size: NA
D: NA
V: TRBV2
J: TRBJ2-3

DNA: TGTGCCAGTAGTTCACAGGGGACCTCGAATGGCTACACCTTC
CDR3: CASSSQGTSNGYTF
length: 14
size: NA
D: TRBD1
V: TRBV19
J: TRBJ1-2

DNA: TGTGCCAGCAGCTTGGGTGTAGCGGGAAGCTCCTACGAGCAGTACTTC
CDR3: CASSLGVAGSSYEQYF
length: 16
size: NA
D: TRBD2
V: TRBV7-2
J: TRBJ2-7

DNA: TGCGCCAGCAGCTTGATCGGAGAGACCCAGTACTTC
CDR3: CASSLIGETQYF
length: 12
size: NA
D: NA
V: TRBV5-1
J: TRBJ2-5

DNA: TGTGCCAGTTCAGGGGGTGATGGCTATGGCTACACCTTC
CDR3: CASSGGDGYGYTF
length: 13
size: few
D: TRBD1
V: TRBV7-3
J: TRBJ1-2

DNA: TGTGCCAGCAGCTTCCAGGGGCGCAATAAACTGTTTTTT
CDR3: CASSFQGRNKLFF
length: 13
size: NA
D: NA
V: TRBV11-2
J: TRBJ1-4

DNA: TGTGCCAGCAGTGCATCTCTAGCGGGAGCTCTCGATGAGCAGTTCTTC
CDR3: CASSASLAGALDEQFF
length: 16
size: NA
D: TRBD2
V: TRBV25-1
J: TRBJ2-1

DNA: TGTGCCAGCAGCCTAGGACAGGGCTCCTACAATGAGCAGTTCTTC
CDR3: CASSLGQGSYNEQFF
length: 15
size: NA
D: TRBD1
V: TRBV11-2
J: TRBJ2-1

DNA: TGTGCCAGCAGCTTAGAGAACGGGGTGACTGGGGTTTCCTACGAGCAGTACTTC
CDR3: CASSLENGVTGVSYEQYF
length: 18
size: NA
D: NA
V: TRBV7-8
J: TRBJ2-7

DNA: TGTGCCAGCGGACGGTCCCCAGTCTCTGGGGCCAACGTCCTGACTTTC
CDR3: CASGRSPVSGANVLTF
length: 16
size: NA
D: NA
V: TRBV9
J: TRBJ2-6

DNA: TGTGCCAGCACGAGAGGCGGGGCGAGCACTGAAGCTTTCTTT
CDR3: CASTRGGASTEAFF
length: 14
size: NA
D: NA
V: TRBV27
J: TRBJ1-1

DNA: TGCGCCAGCAGCCTGTCAGGGTCCTCTTTCTCTGGAAACACCATATATTTT
CDR3: CASSLSGSSFSGNTIYF
length: 17
size: NA
D: NA
V: TRBV5-1
J: TRBJ1-3